Following are 32 T cell receptor beta chains from one sample sequenced in a study of T cell responses to AZD1222 COVID-19 vaccine. Produced via immunoSEQ multiplex PCR; TCRdb's table is partial and in-frame only. The sample consists of roughly 70,000 clones, more than 75% of them appearing once. The sample in question was peripheral blood, obtained 28 days after the second dose of the MenACWY control vaccine. The receptor source for this set is an adult who received the MenACWY meningococcal vaccine as a control.

The chain joins TRBV5-1 to TRBJ1-4; possible D gene TRBD1, 6 bases. V was pared by 7 bases and J by 3 bases, with 13 bases between. Germline lookup yields CDR1 SGHRS and CDR2 YFSETQ. The CDR3 totals 14 residues. In DNA form, the CDR3 reads TGCGCCAGCGGATCTACAGGGTCTAATGAAAAACTGTTTTTT. This translates into CASGSTGSNEKLFF.

The J gene is TRBJ1-2, the V gene TRBV6-5; D perhaps matches TRBD1 (5 bases). V lost 6 bases and J lost 5, with 10 bases in between. Germline lookup yields CDR1 MNHEY and CDR2 SVGAGI. This CDR3 is built from 12 residues. This CDR3 is CASRGDSYGYTF. For the CDR3, the DNA is TGTGCCAGCAGGGGCGACAGTTATGGCTACACCTTC.

The count of this clone is one. The chain uses TRBV6-5 and TRBJ2-7, with 9 bases fitting TRBD1. V dropped 8 bases and J dropped 4; count of bases not matched to a gene: 6. The CDR3 length is 13 residues. Germline CDR1 reads MNHEY; CDR2 reads SVGAGI. In nucleotides, the CDR3 is TGTGCCAGCTCCGGGACAGGGCGATACGAGCAGTACTTC. It translates to CASSGTGRYEQYF.

CDR3 coding DNA: TGTGCCAGCACCACGACTAGCGGTTACAATGAGCAGTTCTTC. It encodes CASTTTSGYNEQFF. V and J are TRBV5-4 and TRBJ2-1; 9 nucleotides agree with TRBD2. Germline values: CDR1 SGHNT, CDR2 YYREEE (reference sequence). The ends lost 6 bases at V and 4 bases at J; junction bases unmatched: 5. This CDR3 has 14 amino acids.

The gene calls are TRBV12-3 or TRBV12-4 and TRBJ2-1; possible D gene TRBD2, 6 bases. V was shortened by 4 bases and J by 6 bases, with 10 bases between the two germline ends. The CDR3 runs to 13 residues. The CDR3 bases are TGTGCCAGCAGTTCGGCGGGGACCAATGAGCAGTTCTTC. Translating gives CASSSAGTNEQFF.

The V gene is TRBV5-1, the J gene TRBJ1-1; TRBD1 might be the D (6 bases). From germline, CDR1 is SGHRS and CDR2 YFSETQ. The CDR3 sequence is 14 residues long. V was trimmed by 7 bases and J by 0 bases, leaving 13 bases between them. This chain's CDR3 is CASARTAMNTEAFF. CDR3 DNA sequence: TGCGCCAGCGCCAGGACAGCTATGAACACTGAAGCTTTCTTT.

The chain couples TRBV9 to TRBJ2-6; 9 bases match TRBD1. The V gene end was trimmed by 3 bases and the J gene end by 4 bases; junction bases not matched to a gene: 8. Germline assignment: CDR1 SGDLS and CDR2 YYNGEE. The CDR3 spans 17 residues. As DNA, the CDR3 is TGTGCCAGCAGCGGGGACAGGGACCGTCGGGGGGCCAACGTCCTGACTTTC. It yields the protein CASSGDRDRRGANVLTF. The full variable domain, completed using reference TRBV9 and TRBJ2-6, is DSGVTQTPKHLITATGQRVTLRCSPRSGDLSVYWYQQSLDQGLQFLIQYYNGEERAKGNILERFSAQQFPDLHSELNLSSLELGDSALYFCASSGDRDRRGANVLTFGAGSRLTVL.

This sequence joins TRBV19 and TRBJ2-5; 8 bases are shared with TRBD2. The trim removed 6 bases at V and 2 bases at J, leaving 5 bases unmatched. Germline lookup yields CDR1 LNHDA and CDR2 SQIVND (reference sequence). This CDR3 contains 14 residues. CDR3 protein: CASRAGALQETQYF. DNA for the CDR3: TGTGCCAGTAGAGCGGGGGCTCTGCAAGAGACCCAGTACTTC. The entire variable domain, with the rest obtained from reference TRBV19 and TRBJ2-5, is as follows: DGGITQSPKYLFRKEGQNVTLSCEQNLNHDAMYWYRQDPGQGLRLIYYSQIVNDFQKGDIAEGYSVSREKKESFPLTVTSAQKNPTAFYLCASRAGALQETQYFGPGTRLLVL.

The chain employs TRBV2 and TRBJ2-7, with 7 bases fitting TRBD1. This CDR3 is built from 15 residues. Trimming took 5 bases from V and 3 from J; bases not matched to a gene: 10. Per germline, CDR1 SNHLY and CDR2 FYNNEI. The CDR3 region has the DNA TGTGCCAGCAGTCTTAACAGGGGAATTATCTACGAGCAGTACTTC. Residues: CASSLNRGIIYEQYF.

This chain links TRBV9 with TRBJ2-2; D is undetermined. The CDR3 runs to 14 residues. V dropped 5 bases and J dropped 6 bases, with 14 bases sitting between them. CDR1 and CDR2 from the germline V gene are SGDLS and YYNGEE. The CDR3 here is CASSESGTSGELFF. The CDR3 DNA sequence: TGTGCCAGCAGTGAATCGGGTACTTCCGGGGAGCTGTTTTTT.

This clone was observed a few times. The V and J genes are TRBV15 and TRBJ2-7; D is uncertain. Germline CDR1 is LNHNV and CDR2 is YYDKDF (reference sequence). The germline V and J ends were trimmed by 3 bases and 3 bases, with 15 bases remaining between them. CDR3 length: 15 residues. The CDR3 loop reads CATSRDQDGDYEQYF. In DNA form, the CDR3 reads TGTGCCACCAGCAGGGACCAAGACGGAGACTACGAGCAGTACTTC.

This chain connects TRBV29-1 to TRBJ1-2, with 10 nucleotides matching TRBD1. V gave up 6 bases and J gave up 6 bases; unmatched junction bases: 13. The CDR3 is made up of 15 amino acids. Germline V gives CDR1 SQVTM, CDR2 ANQGSEA. The CDR3 coding sequence is TGCAGCGTCGACGTAGGGACAGGGGATGAGGATGGCTACACCTTC. Its translation is CSVDVGTGDEDGYTF.

V and J are TRBV7-9 and TRBJ2-1, with unresolved D. With 1 base removed from V and 10 bases from J, the gap between germline ends came to 5 bases. The CDR3 contains 11 residues. Germline V gene data show CDR1 as SEHNR and CDR2 as FQNEAQ (reference sequence). The CDR3 nucleotides are TGTGCCAGCAGCTTAGAACGGGAGCAGTTCTTC. Its translation: CASSLEREQFF.

The chain has TRBV10-3 and TRBJ1-1; 9 bases map to TRBD1. The CDR3 is 16 amino acids. Per the germline V gene, CDR1 is ENHRY and CDR2 is SYGVKD. The ends lost 4 bases at V and 5 bases at J; junction bases unmatched: 11. In DNA form, the CDR3 reads TGTGCCATCAGTGCCGCCCAACAGGGGGCGCAAACTGAAGCTTTCTTT. Protein sequence: CAISAAQQGAQTEAFF.

The chain is built from TRBV3-1 (or the pseudogene TRBV3-2) and TRBJ1-2; D unclear. The V and J ends lost 10 bases and 3 bases respectively, with 15 bases between them. The CDR3 length is 13 residues. CDR1 LGHDT and CDR2 YNNKEL come from the germline V gene (reference sequence). CDR3: CATSGGRHYGYTF. The CDR3 DNA is TGTGCCACCTCCGGCGGCAGACACTATGGCTACACCTTC.

The CDR3 nucleotides read TGTGCCAGTAGTATAGCGGCAGGGGGGAACACTGAAGCTTTCTTT. This codes for CASSIAAGGNTEAFF. The V and J genes are TRBV19 and TRBJ1-1, with 7 bases matching TRBD1. This CDR3 is built from 15 residues. Per the germline V gene, CDR1 is LNHDA and CDR2 is SQIVND (reference sequence). V lost 1 base and J lost 1; bases outside the gene matches: 3.

The chain couples TRBV9 to TRBJ1-6; possibly TRBD1 for D (6 bases). The V end was cut by 0 bases, the J end by 10 bases, with 11 bases between. The CDR3 contains 14 residues. The V gene's germline CDR1 is SGDLS and CDR2 YYNGEE. This CDR3 reads CASSVEGGSSPLHF. The CDR3 coding sequence is TGTGCCAGCAGCGTAGAGGGGGGCAGCTCACCCCTCCACTTT.

The V and J genes are TRBV19 and TRBJ2-6; the D gene is possibly TRBD1 (5 bases). Germline CDR1 reads LNHDA; CDR2 reads SQIVND (reference sequence). CDR3 length: 16 amino acids. The V and J ends lost 4 bases and 3 bases respectively, with 13 bases between them. CDR3 sequence: CASSTIPGIGANVLTF. CDR3 bases: TGTGCCAGTAGTACAATCCCAGGGATTGGGGCCAACGTCCTGACTTTC.

The chain joins TRBV7-2 to TRBJ1-2; TRBD1 agrees at 8 bases. This CDR3 is 15 amino acids long. The junction had 10 bases not matched to a gene; V was cut back by 5 bases and J by 5 bases. In germline, CDR1 is SGHTA, CDR2 FQGNSA. The CDR3 DNA follows: TGTGCCAGCAGCCATCCGGACAGGGCCGTTTATGGCTACACCTTC. Amino acid sequence: CASSHPDRAVYGYTF.

The J gene is TRBJ2-1, the V gene TRBV7-2; tentative D call: TRBD2 (6 bases). The V gene's germline CDR1 is SGHTA and CDR2 FQGNSA. The CDR3 runs 15 residues. Trimming stripped 5 bases from V and 4 bases from J, with 15 bases between. The CDR3 spells CASSPGRGGYNEQFF. The DNA of the CDR3 is TGTGCCAGCAGCCCCGGACGGGGAGGATACAATGAGCAGTTCTTC.

This sequence joins TRBV7-2 and TRBJ1-3; D is perhaps TRBD1 (6 bases). The CDR3 sequence is 13 residues long. Trimming removed 4 bases at V and 2 bases at J, with 6 bases between. The germline CDR1 and CDR2 sequences are SGHTA and FQGNSA. The CDR3 sequence is CASSSGAGNTIYF. CDR3 sequence (DNA): TGTGCCAGCAGCTCAGGGGCTGGAAACACCATATATTTT.

This chain joins TRBV19 and TRBJ2-2; TRBD1 agrees at 7 bases. Germline V lookup: CDR1 LNHDA, CDR2 SQIVND (reference sequence). V dropped 2 bases and J dropped 7; count of bases not matched to a gene: 4. The CDR3 runs to 14 residues. The CDR3 is CASSIWQGDGELFF. CDR3 nucleotides: TGTGCCAGTAGTATATGGCAGGGGGACGGGGAGCTGTTTTTT.

The chain couples TRBV5-4 to TRBJ2-4; 10 bases fit TRBD2. CDR1 and CDR2 (germline): SGHNT, YYREEE (reference sequence). Trimming removed 1 base from V and 3 bases from J; junction bases left unmatched: 4. This CDR3 is 16 amino acids long. CDR3 DNA sequence: TGTGCCAGCAGCTTGAGACTAGCGGGCCTCAAAAACATTCAGTACTTC. This codes for CASSLRLAGLKNIQYF. Supplemented by reference TRBV5-4 and TRBJ2-4, the full variable domain reads ETGVTQSPTHLIKTRGQQVTLRCSSQSGHNTVSWYQQALGQGPQFIFQYYREEENGRGNFPPRFSGLQFPNYSSELNVNALELDDSALYLCASSLRLAGLKNIQYFGAGTRLSVL.

The chain's CDR3 is CASSPGTGAREQYF. CDR3 sequence (DNA): TGTGCCAGCAGCCCAGGGACAGGGGCCCGAGAGCAGTACTTC. This chain links TRBV5-6 with TRBJ2-7; 10 bases are a match to TRBD1. This CDR3 spans 14 amino acids. Germline-derived CDR1 and CDR2 are SGHDT and YYEEEE. The V and J ends lost 4 bases and 7 bases, in that order; junction bases with no gene match: 8.

In this sample, this clone turned up once. The J gene is TRBJ1-2, the V gene TRBV6-1; D is unclear. The germline CDR1 and CDR2 sequences are MNHNS and SASEGT. Between the trimmed V and J ends, which lost 3 bases and 1 base, there was a span of 6 bases. CDR3 length: 13 amino acids. CDR3 bases: TGTGCCAGCAGTGATACAGTTAACTATGGCTACACCTTC. Its translation: CASSDTVNYGYTF.

The chain has TRBV6-5 and TRBJ1-2, with D possibly being TRBD1 (6 bases). The CDR3 is 14 amino acids. The V gene's germline CDR1 is MNHEY and CDR2 SVGAGI. V dropped 6 bases and J dropped 7 bases, with 18 bases sitting between them. CDR3 in amino acids: CASRGTGAGFGYTF. The CDR3 coding sequence is TGTGCCAGCAGGGGCACGGGGGCGGGTTTTGGCTACACCTTC.

A single count supports this clone. This chain joins TRBV4-3 and TRBJ2-3; 15 positions agree with TRBD2. This CDR3 has 17 amino acids. Per germline, CDR1 LGHNA and CDR2 YSLEER. Germline trimming cut 4 bases from V and 4 bases from J; bases unmatched to any gene: 6. The CDR3 reads CASSLQWTSGGADTQYF. In nucleotides, the CDR3 is TGCGCCAGCAGCCTCCAATGGACTAGCGGGGGGGCAGATACGCAGTATTTT.

This clone was seen only once. The chain combines TRBV14 with TRBJ1-1; D gene ambiguous. V was trimmed by 5 bases and J by 13 bases, leaving 20 bases between them. The germline gives CDR1 SGHDN, CDR2 FVKESK. CDR3 size: 13 residues. The CDR3, as DNA: TGTGCCAGCAGCATAAGGACGGGTGCAGCTTATTTCTTT. Protein sequence: CASSIRTGAAYFF. Combining the CDR3 with reference TRBV14 and TRBJ1-1 gives the whole variable domain EAGVTQFPSHSVIEKGQTVTLRCDPISGHDNLYWYRRVMGKEIKFLLHFVKESKQDESGMPNNRFLAERTGGTYSTLKVQPAELEDSGVYFCASSIRTGAAYFFGQGTRLTVV.

This clone has only a few counts. The chain carries TRBV28 and TRBJ1-2; 10 positions match TRBD1. The V gene end was trimmed by 3 bases and the J gene end by 10 bases; junction bases not matched to a gene: 5. The CDR3 contains 13 residues. Germline CDR1 MDHEN, CDR2 SYDVKM. The DNA for the CDR3 is TGTGCCAGCAGTTTCGACAGGGGGCCTCTCTACACCTTC. It translates to CASSFDRGPLYTF.

CDR3 in amino acids: CASSPGQGLEQYF. The CDR3 nucleotides read TGTGCCAGCAGCCCGGGACAGGGTCTAGAGCAGTACTTC. The rearrangement joins TRBV5-4 to TRBJ2-7; 9 bases agree with TRBD1. The trim removed 4 bases at V and 7 bases at J, leaving 6 bases unmatched. This CDR3 region has 13 residues. Germline values: CDR1 SGHNT, CDR2 YYREEE (reference sequence).

The chain combines TRBV6-5 with TRBJ1-1; D is perhaps TRBD1 (6 bases). In germline, CDR1 is MNHEY, CDR2 SVGAGI. The V end lost 6 bases, the J end lost 8 bases, and 16 bases lay between the germline ends. There are 13 residues in the CDR3. In nucleotides, the CDR3 is TGTGCCAGCAGGTTACTACAGGGTGCCGAAGCTTTCTTT. Amino acid sequence: CASRLLQGAEAFF.

V is TRBV5-6 and J is TRBJ2-5; 8 nucleotides match TRBD1. V shed 6 bases and J 5 bases; nucleotides not matched to a gene: 21. The CDR3 covers 18 residues. Germline V lookup: CDR1 SGHDT, CDR2 YYEEEE. The CDR3 sequence is CASKQSNHQGAPRETQYF. CDR3 DNA sequence: TGTGCCAGCAAGCAATCAAACCACCAGGGGGCGCCGCGGGAGACCCAGTACTTC.